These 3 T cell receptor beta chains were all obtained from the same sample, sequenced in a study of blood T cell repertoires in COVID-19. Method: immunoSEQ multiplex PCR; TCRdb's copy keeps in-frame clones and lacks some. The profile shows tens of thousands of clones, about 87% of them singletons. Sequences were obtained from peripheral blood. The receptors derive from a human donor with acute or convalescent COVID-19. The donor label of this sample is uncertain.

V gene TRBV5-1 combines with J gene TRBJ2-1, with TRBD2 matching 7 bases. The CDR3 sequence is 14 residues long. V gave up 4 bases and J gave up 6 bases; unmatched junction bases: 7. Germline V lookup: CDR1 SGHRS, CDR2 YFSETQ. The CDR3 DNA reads TGCGCCAGCAGCGTGGGCGGGGGAAGCAATGAGCAGTTCTTC. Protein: CASSVGGGSNEQFF.

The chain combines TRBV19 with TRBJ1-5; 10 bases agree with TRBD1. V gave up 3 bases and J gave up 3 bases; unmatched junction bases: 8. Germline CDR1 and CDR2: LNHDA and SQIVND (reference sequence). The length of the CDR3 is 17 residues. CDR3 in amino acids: CASSMRSGQGYNQPQHF. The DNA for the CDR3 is TGTGCCAGTAGTATGCGCTCGGGACAGGGGTACAATCAGCCCCAGCATTTT.

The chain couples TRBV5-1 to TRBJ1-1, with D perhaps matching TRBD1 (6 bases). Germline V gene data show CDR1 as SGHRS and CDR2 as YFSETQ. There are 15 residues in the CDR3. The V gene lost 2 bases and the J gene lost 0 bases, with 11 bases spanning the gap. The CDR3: CASSLQGSMNTEAFF. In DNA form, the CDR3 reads TGCGCCAGCAGCTTACAGGGTAGCATGAACACTGAAGCTTTCTTT.